This T cell receptor (beta chain) was recovered during a study of T cell responses to AZD1222 COVID-19 vaccine. Produced via immunoSEQ multiplex PCR; TCRdb's table is partial and in-frame only. Of fewer than 200,000 clones listed, about 86% are singletons. Pooled in the analysis were second doses at about 4 or about 12 weeks. This clonotype was sampled from an adult who received the AZD1222 COVID-19 vaccine. The sequencing used peripheral blood, collected 28 days after the second AZD1222 dose.

This chain's CDR3 is CASSYLGYGYTF. The CDR3 nucleotides read TGTGCCAGCAGTTATCTGGGCTATGGCTACACCTTC. The rearrangement links TRBV6-2 or TRBV6-3 to TRBJ1-2, with D unclear. Germline values: CDR1 MNHEY, CDR2 SVGEGT. This CDR3 region has 12 residues. Trimming pared 3 bases from V and 4 bases from J, leaving 6 bases between.